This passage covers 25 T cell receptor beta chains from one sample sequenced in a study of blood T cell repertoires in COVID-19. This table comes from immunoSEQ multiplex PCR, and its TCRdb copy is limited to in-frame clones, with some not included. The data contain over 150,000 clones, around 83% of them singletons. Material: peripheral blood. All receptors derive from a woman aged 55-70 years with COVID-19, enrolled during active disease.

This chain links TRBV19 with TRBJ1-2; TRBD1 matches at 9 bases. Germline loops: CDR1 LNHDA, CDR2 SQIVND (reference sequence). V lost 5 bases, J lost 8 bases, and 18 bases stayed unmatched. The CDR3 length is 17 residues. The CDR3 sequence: CASSLSRFRDRDRGYTF. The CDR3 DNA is TGTGCCAGTAGTTTGTCTCGATTCCGGGACAGGGATCGCGGCTACACCTTC.

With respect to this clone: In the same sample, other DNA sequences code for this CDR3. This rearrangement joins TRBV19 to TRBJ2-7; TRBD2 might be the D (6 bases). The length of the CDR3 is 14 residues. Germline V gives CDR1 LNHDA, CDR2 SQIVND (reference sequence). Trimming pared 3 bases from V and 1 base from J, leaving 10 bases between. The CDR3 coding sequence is TGTGCCAGTAGTATCCGGGGGAGTTCCTACGAGCAGTACTTC. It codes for CASSIRGSSYEQYF.

For the CDR3, the DNA is TGTGCCAGCAGCTTCCGGGACAGGGTTCCCGGGGAGCTGTTTTTT. Its protein is CASSFRDRVPGELFF. The chain joins TRBV11-2 to TRBJ2-2; TRBD1 matches 9 bases. Germline CDR1 reads SGHAT; CDR2 reads FQNNGV. V was clipped by 3 bases and J by 6 bases; unmatched bases: 5. CDR3 size: 15 residues. The full variable domain, its missing parts supplied by reference TRBV11-2 and TRBJ2-2, is EAGVAQSPRYKIIEKRQSVAFWCNPISGHATLYWYQQILGQGPKLLIQFQNNGVVDDSQLPKDRFSAERLKGVDSTLKIQPAKLEDSAVYLCASSFRDRVPGELFFGEGSRLTVL.

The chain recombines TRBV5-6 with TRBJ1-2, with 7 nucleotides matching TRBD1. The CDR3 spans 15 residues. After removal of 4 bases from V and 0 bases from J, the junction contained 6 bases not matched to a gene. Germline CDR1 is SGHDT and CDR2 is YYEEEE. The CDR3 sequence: CASSRRGTANYGYTF. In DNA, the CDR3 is TGTGCCAGCAGCCGCCGCGGGACAGCTAACTATGGCTACACCTTC.

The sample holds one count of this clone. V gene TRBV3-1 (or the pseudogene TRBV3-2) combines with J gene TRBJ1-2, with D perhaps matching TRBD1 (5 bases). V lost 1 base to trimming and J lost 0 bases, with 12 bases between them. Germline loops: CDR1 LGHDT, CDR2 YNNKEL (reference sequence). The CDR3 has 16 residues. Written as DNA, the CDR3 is TGTGCCAGCAGCCAAGGCGACAGACTAGCTAACTATGGCTACACCTTC. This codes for CASSQGDRLANYGYTF.

CDR3 loop: CASSMGTAYNEQFF. CDR3 sequence (DNA): TGTGCCAGTAGTATGGGGACAGCCTACAATGAGCAGTTCTTC. This rearrangement joins TRBV19 to TRBJ2-1, with TRBD1 identical over 7 bases. The V gene's germline CDR1 is LNHDA and CDR2 SQIVND (reference sequence). The CDR3 has 14 residues. V lost 3 bases to trimming and J lost 2 bases; unmatched junction nucleotides: 1.

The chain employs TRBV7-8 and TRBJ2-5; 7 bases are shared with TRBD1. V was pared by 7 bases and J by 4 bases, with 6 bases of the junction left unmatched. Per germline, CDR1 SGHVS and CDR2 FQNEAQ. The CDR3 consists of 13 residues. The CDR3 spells CASTVDRAETQYF. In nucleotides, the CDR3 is TGTGCCAGCACCGTCGACAGGGCAGAGACCCAGTACTTC. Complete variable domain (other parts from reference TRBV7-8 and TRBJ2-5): GAGVSQSPRYKVAKRGQDVALRCDPISGHVSLFWYQQALGQGPEFLTYFQNEAQLDKSGLPSDRFFAERPEGSVSTLKIQRTQQEDSAVYLCASTVDRAETQYFGPGTRLLVL.

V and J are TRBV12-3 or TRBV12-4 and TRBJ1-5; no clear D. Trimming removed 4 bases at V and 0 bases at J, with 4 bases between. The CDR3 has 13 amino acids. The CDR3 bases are TGTGCCAGCAGTTCCTTTAGCAATCAGCCCCAGCATTTT. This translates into CASSSFSNQPQHF.

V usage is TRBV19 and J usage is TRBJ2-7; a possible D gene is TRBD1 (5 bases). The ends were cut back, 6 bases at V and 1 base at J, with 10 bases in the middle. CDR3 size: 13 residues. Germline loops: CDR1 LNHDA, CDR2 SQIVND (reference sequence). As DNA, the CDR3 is TGTGCCAGTAGCCTCTCAGGGTCCTACGAGCAGTACTTC. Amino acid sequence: CASSLSGSYEQYF.

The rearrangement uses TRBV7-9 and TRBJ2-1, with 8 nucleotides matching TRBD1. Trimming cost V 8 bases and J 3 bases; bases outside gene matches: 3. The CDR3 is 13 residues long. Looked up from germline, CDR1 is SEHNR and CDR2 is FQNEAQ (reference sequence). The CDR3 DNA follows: TGTGCCAGCCTCGGACAGGGCTACAATGAGCAGTTCTTC. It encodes CASLGQGYNEQFF.

The DNA of the CDR3 is TGCGCCAGCAGCTTGAGCGCGGCGGCCCGTGAGGGCTACACCTTC. Amino acid sequence: CASSLSAAAREGYTF. The V and J genes are TRBV5-1 and TRBJ1-2; D is ambiguous. The CDR3 has 15 amino acids. Germline loops: CDR1 SGHRS, CDR2 YFSETQ. V lost 1 base and J lost 8, with 18 bases in between. Full variable domain (remainder filled in from reference TRBV5-1 and TRBJ1-2): KAGVTQTPRYLIKTRGQQVTLSCSPISGHRSVSWYQQTPGQGLQFLFEYFSETQRNKGNFPGRFSGRQFSNSRSEMNVSTLELGDSALYLCASSLSAAAREGYTFGSGTRLTVV.

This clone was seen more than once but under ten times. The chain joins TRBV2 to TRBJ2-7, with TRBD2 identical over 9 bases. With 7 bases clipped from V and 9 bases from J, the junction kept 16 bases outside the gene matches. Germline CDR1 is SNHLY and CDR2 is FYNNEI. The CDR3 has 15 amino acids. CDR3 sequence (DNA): TGTGCCAGCATGACGAAAGCGGGGGGCTCCACGAGGCAGTACGTC. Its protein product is CASMTKAGGSTRQYV.

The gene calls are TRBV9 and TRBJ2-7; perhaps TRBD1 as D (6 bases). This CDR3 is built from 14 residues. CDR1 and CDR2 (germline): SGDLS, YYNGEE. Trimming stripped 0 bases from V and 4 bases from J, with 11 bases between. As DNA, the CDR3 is TGTGCCAGCAGCGTAGCAGGACAGTCTTACGAGCAGTACTTC. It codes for CASSVAGQSYEQYF.

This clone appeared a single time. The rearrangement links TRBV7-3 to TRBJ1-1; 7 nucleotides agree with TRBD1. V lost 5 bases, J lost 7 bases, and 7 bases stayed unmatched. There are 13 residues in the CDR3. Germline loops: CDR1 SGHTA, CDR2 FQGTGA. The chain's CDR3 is CASSPRGPGEAFF. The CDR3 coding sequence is TGTGCCAGCAGCCCTAGGGGGCCCGGTGAAGCTTTCTTT.

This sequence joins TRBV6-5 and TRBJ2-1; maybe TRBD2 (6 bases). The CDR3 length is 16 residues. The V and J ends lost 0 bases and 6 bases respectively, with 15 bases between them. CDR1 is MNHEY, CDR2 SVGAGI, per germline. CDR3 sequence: CASSYSGASVGNEQFF. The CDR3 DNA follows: TGTGCCAGCAGTTACTCAGGGGCTAGCGTCGGCAATGAGCAGTTCTTC.

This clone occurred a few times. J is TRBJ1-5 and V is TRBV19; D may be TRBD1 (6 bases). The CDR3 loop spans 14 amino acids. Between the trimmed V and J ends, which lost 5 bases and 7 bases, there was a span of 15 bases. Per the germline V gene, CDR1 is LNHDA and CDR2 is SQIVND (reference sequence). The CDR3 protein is CASSEGQGNQPQHF. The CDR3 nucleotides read TGTGCCAGTAGTGAGGGGCAGGGGAACCAGCCCCAGCATTTT. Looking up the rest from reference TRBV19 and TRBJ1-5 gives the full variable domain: DGGITQSPKYLFRKEGQNVTLSCEQNLNHDAMYWYRQDPGQGLRLIYYSQIVNDFQKGDIAEGYSVSREKKESFPLTVTSAQKNPTAFYLCASSEGQGNQPQHFGDGTRLSIL.

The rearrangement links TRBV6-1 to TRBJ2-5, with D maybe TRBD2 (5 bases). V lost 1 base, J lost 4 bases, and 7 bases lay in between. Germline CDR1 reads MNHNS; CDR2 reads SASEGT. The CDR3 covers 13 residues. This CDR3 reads CASSEVGGETQYF. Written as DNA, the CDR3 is TGTGCCAGCAGTGAAGTAGGAGGAGAGACCCAGTACTTC.

The DNA for the CDR3 is TGTGCCAGCCGCGAGGACAGCGTCTCCGGGGAGCTGTTTTTT. Residues: CASREDSVSGELFF. J is TRBJ2-2 and V is TRBV18, with D maybe TRBD1 (6 bases). The germline gives CDR1 KGHSH, CDR2 LQKENI. V lost 8 bases, J lost 6 bases, and 16 bases lay in between. The CDR3 spans 14 residues.

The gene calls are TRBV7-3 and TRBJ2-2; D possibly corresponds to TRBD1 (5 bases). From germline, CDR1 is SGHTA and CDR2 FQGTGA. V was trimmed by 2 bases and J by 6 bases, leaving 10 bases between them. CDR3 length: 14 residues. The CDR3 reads CASSLGGAAGELFF. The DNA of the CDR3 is TGTGCCAGCAGCTTAGGTGGGGCGGCCGGGGAGCTGTTTTTT.

The CDR3 here is CASSFYRDSNQPQHF. In DNA, the CDR3 is TGTGCCAGCAGCTTTTACAGGGATAGCAATCAGCCCCAGCATTTT. The gene calls are TRBV7-8 and TRBJ1-5, with D possibly being TRBD1 (6 bases). Trimming cost V 3 bases and J 0 bases, with 9 bases left between them. CDR1 is SGHVS and CDR2 is FQNEAQ in the germline V gene. The CDR3 runs to 15 residues.

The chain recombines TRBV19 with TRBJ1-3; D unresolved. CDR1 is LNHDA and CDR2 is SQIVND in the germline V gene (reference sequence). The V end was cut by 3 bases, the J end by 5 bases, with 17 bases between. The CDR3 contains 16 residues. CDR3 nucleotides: TGTGCCAGTAGTATGGCCGGGATTTCGAGCCGAAACACCATATATTTT. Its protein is CASSMAGISSRNTIYF.

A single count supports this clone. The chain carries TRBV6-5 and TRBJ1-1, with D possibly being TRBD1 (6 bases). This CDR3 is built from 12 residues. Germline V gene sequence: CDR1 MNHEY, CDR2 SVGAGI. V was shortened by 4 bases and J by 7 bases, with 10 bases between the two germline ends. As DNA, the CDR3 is TGTGCCAGCAGTTCAGGGACAATTGAAGCTTTCTTT. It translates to CASSSGTIEAFF.

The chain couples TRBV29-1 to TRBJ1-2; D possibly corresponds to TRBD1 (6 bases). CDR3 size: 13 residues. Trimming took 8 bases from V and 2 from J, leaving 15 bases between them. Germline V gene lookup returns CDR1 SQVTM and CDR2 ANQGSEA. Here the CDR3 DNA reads TGCAGCCTCCGGGACACGACAAACTATGGCTACACCTTC. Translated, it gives CSLRDTTNYGYTF.

This CDR3 reads CASSPGQGGTGELFF. The CDR3, as DNA: TGTGCCAGCAGCCCCGGACAGGGGGGCACCGGGGAGCTGTTTTTT. The rearrangement uses TRBV6-6 and TRBJ2-2, with 10 bases that match TRBD1. CDR1 and CDR2 from the germline V gene are MNHNY and SVGAGI (reference sequence). The CDR3 is made up of 15 amino acids. V lost 6 bases to trimming and J lost 4 bases; unmatched junction nucleotides: 5.

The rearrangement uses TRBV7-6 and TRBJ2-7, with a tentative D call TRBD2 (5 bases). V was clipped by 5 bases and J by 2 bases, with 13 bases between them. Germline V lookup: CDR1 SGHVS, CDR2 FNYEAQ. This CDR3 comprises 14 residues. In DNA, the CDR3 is TGTGCCAGCAGCGAGCGGACCCTGCCCTACGAGCAGTACTTC. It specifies CASSERTLPYEQYF.